This T cell receptor (beta chain) emerged from a study of cytomegalovirus exposure and HLA in healthy donors. The wider study: From 150 million to 200 million T cells, an earlier analysis saw 110 million or so unique TCR beta sequences. Of a few hundred genotyped donors, more than 75% clustered with self-reported Caucasian donors. Whole-study results and caveats: Later analysis reportedly placed an Asian-associated ancestry cluster below the roughly 700-donor mean in N-insertions.

In germline, CDR1 is SGDLS, CDR2 YYNGEE. Trimming pared 5 bases from V and 6 bases from J, leaving 11 bases between. The CDR3 totals 13 residues. PCR employed 60 Vbeta and 13 Jbeta primers. The assay was immunoSEQ multiplex PCR, and TCRdb's table has in-frame clones only and misses some. The sample has some 170,000 clones, just over 70% seen once. Points on this clone: Its antigen is currently unknown.

This chain links TRBV9 with TRBJ2-2, with D perhaps matching TRBD2 (6 bases). Sequencing was carried out using PBMCs. This sequence was found in a man aged 18 to 35 in good health and CMV-seropositive. This chain's CDR3 is CASRGGLAGELFF. The CDR3 DNA reads TGTGCCAGCAGGGGGGGTTTGGCCGGGGAGCTGTTTTTT.